This TCR beta chain was sequenced in a study of human T cells and chemical hapten exposure. Study conclusions and caveats: PT1 expanded TCR counts and patch test score were linked, and their correlation was positive.

Time point of the sample: pre-sensitization, week 0. Treatment indicated: therapeutic diphenylcyclopropenone sensitization with weekly scalp DPC. This clonotype was picked up one time. Its target is unknown. A single record per CDR3 protein comes from TCRdb applying MiXCR to the RACE reads. The data hold a few hundred thousand distinct CDR3 sequences, with about 8.1% observed a single time. CDR3 length equals 14 residues. Germline V CDR1 and CDR2: SGHRS, YFSETQ. Trimming removed 1 base at V and 1 base at J, with 8 bases between. This chain joins TRBV5-1 and TRBJ1-1; maybe TRBD1 (5 bases). The specimen was whole blood, collected in connection with sensitization to the hapten diphenylcyclopropenone (DPC). This TCR came from a woman in her thirties or forties with alopecia areata. Some clones in this sample may be carry-over from other donors' samples. CDR3 sequence (DNA): TGCGCCAGCAGCTTGTACGGACAGAACACTGAAGCTTTCTTT. Residues: CASSLYGQNTEAFF.